This entry describes one TCR beta chain. The target of this receptor is not known. Base qualities were left out, and no much larger clone turns up one base away. This specimen comes from a study of cytomegalovirus exposure and HLA in healthy donors listed by TCRdb under 2017. The study in broad terms: In an earlier analysis of fewer than 750 of the donors, approximately 300 Gb of sequence data and some 120 million unique TCR beta sequences from roughly 180 million T cells were reported. To predict cytomegalovirus infection status, the study combined high-throughput TCR immunosequencing, statistical association of individual TCRs with disease status, and machine learning. Using immunosequencing, the study profiled T cell repertoires from 550 to 750 subjects and related those repertoires to cytomegalovirus serostatus. Among under 450 genotyped donors of the cohort, an average of approximately 240,000 unique TCR beta nucleotide sequences were sequenced per donor, roughly a sixth of them non-productive. In an earlier analysis of several hundred of the donors, high-throughput TCR beta sequencing was used to judge whether each TCR beta V gene segment behaved as functional or pseudogenic. In a later genetic analysis, genome-wide SNP genotypes for about three fifths of the 666 donors were used, and that subset was treated as a discovery cohort. Typing coverage varied by locus: roughly 620-640 donors for A, B, C, DRB1 and DQB1; approximately 560 for DQA1; around 570 for DPA1; fewer than 480 for DPB1. Besides the first cohort of hundreds of subjects, a separate validation cohort made up of over 95 different subjects was used. Donor age, sex, ethnicity and CMV serostatus were collected together with the repertoire data. An early release covering over 500 HLA-typed donors comprised 250 to 350 gigabases of sequencing data and roughly 86 million unique TCR sequences. The genetic ancestry cluster associated with self-reported Caucasian donors included 81% of the roughly 380 genotyped donors. A later analysis re-analyzed previously published TCR beta repertoires from approximately 670 donors and added high-resolution HLA genotyping to study TCR occurrence patterns. About five DR-DQ haplotypes were treated as single units for association and clustering because of strong linkage in the cohort. The study aimed to test whether cataloging public T cell receptors could reveal signatures of past pathogen exposure. Both class I and class II loci were covered by HLA typing, at four-digit resolution. Every discovery cohort repertoire had been produced on one sequencing platform. Rather than drawing on any new phenotypic data, the later analysis identified candidate immune exposures from TCR beta sequences and the way those sequences occurred across donors.

In total, 500 to 700 healthy bone marrow donors made up the cohort. All cohort members were sampled while nominally healthy, although unrecorded immune exposures were likely present. The donor was CMV seronegative and was included in the group of several hundred seronegative cohort members. A peripheral blood sample was collected from each donor, and TCR beta sequencing was performed on peripheral blood mononuclear cells. The Qiagen DNeasy Blood Extraction Kit was used to extract genomic DNA from the blood cell samples. Study-wide conclusions, independent of this receptor: V-gene and J-gene trimming of TCR beta chains was associated with a missense DCLRE1C variant in a later genetic analysis, and the association was replicated in an independent cohort. Because counts were too low, under 20 rarely observed V segments, including chromosome 9 orphons, were left out of the earlier analysis of several hundred of the donors. In vitro tests confirmed that a few of the cytomegalovirus-associated TCR beta chains recognize cytomegalovirus antigens. The only immune exposure information available for the cohort was CMV serostatus. The presence/absence analyses assumed that sequencing depth was roughly uniform across donors, and that assumption may not be true. Most CMV-associated TCR beta chains appeared to be HLA-restricted in a later analysis, and the HLA associations seemed to be driven largely by CMV exposure. Compared with equally common non-associated chains, HLA-associated TCR beta chains in a later analysis were more clonally expanded and had lower generation probabilities. In a later analysis, more than 15,000 TCR beta sequences were associated with specific HLA alleles at a false discovery rate of 0.05. Linkage disequilibrium might explain the correlated functional status among segregating V segments, but an unknown experimental factor could not be ruled out. This cohort had only TCR beta chains sequenced, and the lack of alpha or paired-chain data limited which features could be detected. A total of 150 to 200 TCR beta chains were listed by the study as associated with cytomegalovirus. In an earlier analysis of approximately 590 of the donors, most TCR beta V segments were observed in productive rearrangements about 87% or about 30% of the time, broadly matching IMGT annotations. According to the authors, the approach could potentially be generalized to other disease states and immunological phenotypes. When HLA alleles, especially DR and DQ, strongly co-occurred, attributing TCR associations to individual alleles was difficult. In both the original and validation cohorts, the classifier was reported to diagnose cytomegalovirus status with high specificity and sensitivity. Because the 87-base-pair reads could not distinguish some IMGT-functional V segments, including TRBV6-2 and TRBV6-3, those segments were excluded. A cluster of highly shared sequence variants was judged likely to be a technical artifact of the sequencing pipeline. Across donors, most TCR sequences were observed very rarely, whereas some public TCRs were present in many individuals. A further reported finding was that TCR beta sequences accurately predicted the HLA-A and HLA-B alleles for most subjects in the first cohort. In a later genetic analysis, fewer N-insertions in productive TCRs were reported among donors in an Asian-associated ancestry cluster than the approximately 710-donor mean. In a later analysis, the rate of TCR association differed among HLA loci, with DRB1 alleles having the most associated TCRs and HLA-C alleles having the fewest. A later analysis reported that several top co-occurrence clusters appeared linked to parvovirus B19, influenza, CMV and Epstein-Barr virus. HLA typing was unavailable for some donors at each locus, so association tests used only the typed subset.

Library preparation employed the immunoSEQ multiplex PCR assay. The multiplex PCR relied on a mix of 60 forward primers for TCR Vbeta segments and 13 reverse primers for TCR Jbeta segments. A multiplex PCR assay on genomic DNA amplified the CDR3 region of rearranged TCR beta genes. The Illumina HiSeq System was used to sequence the amplified TCR beta libraries as 87-base-pair reads. Regarding the original processing steps: In a later analysis, 70 million to 95 million unique TCR beta chains were counted across the 500 to 850 repertoires, and about 10 million of these chains were shared by at least two donors. To remove PCR and sequencing errors, raw reads were error-corrected and collapsed into unique sequences using a nearest-neighbor algorithm that merged closely related sequences. Alignment of CDR3 sequences to IMGT reference sequences was used to assign V, D and J gene segments. For a sequence to be retained, a match of at least six nucleotides was required to both a V gene segment and a J gene segment. Rearrangements were called productive when the CDR3 lacked stop codons and stayed in frame with V and J; all others were non-productive. Following IMGT convention, CDR3 was defined as the stretch from the second conserved V-encoded cysteine to the conserved J-encoded phenylalanine. In an earlier analysis of approximately 590 of the donors, sequences lacking an unambiguous match to a single V gene segment were excluded. In an earlier analysis of more than 500 of the donors, a V segment was called functional when productive rearrangements were above 56.7%, and segregating when the standard deviation between donors exceeded 5%. A statistical classification framework was built for diagnosing cytomegalovirus status from the catalog of TCR beta chain sequences. A later analysis assigned V and J genes by comparing TCR nucleotide sequences with IMGT/GENE-DB human TR gene sequences. Using the TCRdist pipeline, a later analysis assigned CDR3 sequences along with most-parsimonious VDJ recombination scenarios. In a later analysis, every TCR beta chain was defined by the combination of its CDR3 amino acid sequence and its V-gene family, and reads without a unique V-gene family were dropped. As a way to deal with suspected cross-contamination and a sequencing artifact, a later analysis dropped 450 to 700 nucleotide sequences that were highly shared and had low generation probability. A later analysis calculated a clonal expansion index for each public chain from normalized within-repertoire ranks of inferred template counts. Generation probabilities in a later analysis came from a VDJ recombination model fitted to out-of-frame rearrangements, and those results were checked against IGoR. In a later analysis, TCR-TCR, TCR-HLA and TCR-CMV co-occurrence was scored with hypergeometric tests, and a repertoire-size bias correction was applied to TCR pairs. A later analysis estimated false discovery rates by permuting HLA or CMV assignments 20 times. A later analysis grouped co-occurring TCRs with DBSCAN, adding TCRdist sequence similarity when clustering within HLA-allele-positive subsets. Co-occurrence clustering excluded repertoires with fewer than 30,000 or more than 120,000 public chains, plus five with anomalous nucleotide sharing. In its TCRdb copy, this immuneACCESS table keeps in-frame sequences only and misses some clones. Where compared with another copy, unresolved V genes explain less than half of these, and the others have no known cause. From that table come the V and J calls and clone size; the DNA was used to work out D and trimming. The sample records some 90,000 clones, 76% of which are singletons. The ten largest clones take up roughly 3% of the sample.

The germline V and J ends show losses of 5 bases and 7 bases respectively, and no gene match explains 12 bases of the junction. Including cysteine and phenylalanine, the CDR3 has 17 amino acids. Just CDR3 DNA is preserved here, 51 bases in frame from base 1. CDR1 and CDR2, per the germline V gene, are SGHTA and FQGNSA. The TCR originated in a man aged 40-49 years in good health and CMV-seronegative. This sequence uses TRBV7-2 and TRBJ2-2, with 11 bases aligning to TRBD2. Sequenced sample: PBMCs. Read as DNA, the sequence is TGTGCCAGCAGCCTGTTTTCTAGCGGGGGGATTGTCGGGGAGCTGTTTTTT. It encodes CASSLFSSGGIVGELFF.